This T cell receptor beta chain was documented in a study of molecular identifiers for immune sequencing clone quantification. TCRdb called the PCR reads again in MiXCR, with one record for every CDR3 protein. The repertoire holds about 630,000 distinct CDR3 sequences, roughly 23% seen once, with around 0.78% in the top ten. This CDR3 is built from 15 residues. The germline CDR1 and CDR2 sequences are PRHDT and FYEKMQ (reference sequence). Trimming removed 0 bases from V and 5 bases from J, with 14 bases in between. A few counts support this clonotype. Its specificity is not known. Study-wide points: In CMV-specific effectors, clones above 20 copies held over 99% of molecules; naive, under 1%.

The sequenced sample consisted of naive CD8+ T cells from blood, with Jurkat cell RNA spiked in. Subset in this sample: FACS-sorted CD8+CD4-CCR7+CD45RA+ naive T cells. This chain uses TRBV13 with TRBJ2-7; D gene unclear. This sequence originates from a human donor in good health. Some libraries in this study had Jurkat cell RNA spiked in. The CDR3 loop is CASSLGLGPPNEQYF. CDR3 nucleotide sequence: TGTGCCAGCAGCTTAGGCCTTGGTCCCCCGAACGAGCAGTACTTC.